These T cell receptor beta chains were read from a single sample in a study of spatial heterogeneity in lung cancer. TCRdb itself ran the 5' RACE reads through MiXCR, one entry per CDR3 protein. Here the sample spans 30,000 to 45,000 distinct CDR3 sequences, roughly 6.5% being singletons. The specimen comprised PBMCs, sampled at surgery. The receptor source for this set is a female donor with early-stage non-small cell lung cancer. CDR3s include the opening cysteine and the closing phenylalanine or tryptophan. A D gene is named only where the DNA matches it firmly. Clone size appears in some rows only: once, few, many, or a class for an expanded clone.

v_call,d_call,cdr3_length,j_call,clone_size,cdr3_nt,cdr3_aa
TRBV9,-,17,TRBJ2-2,-,TGTGCCAGCAGCGTTTCCCCCAGGAGGCGGGACACCGGGGAGCTGTTTTTT,CASSVSPRRRDTGELFF
TRBV5-4,-,13,TRBJ1-2,many,TGTGCCAGCAGCTTGGAGGCAGACTATGGCTACACCTTC,CASSLEADYGYTF
TRBV20-1,TRBD2,18,TRBJ2-7,many,TGCAGTGCTAGACCAAGGGGACTAGCGGGAGGGCTTGCCTACGAGCAGTACTTC,CSARPRGLAGGLAYEQYF
TRBV6-6,TRBD1,14,TRBJ2-7,few,TGTGCCAGCAGTTACACGGGACAGGGGAACGAGCAGTACTTC,CASSYTGQGNEQYF
TRBV15,TRBD1,13,TRBJ1-1,few,TGTGCCACCAGCCCCCGACAGGGAGGTGAAGCTTTCTTT,CATSPRQGGEAFF
TRBV10-2,-,14,TRBJ2-7,few,TGCGCCAGCACCCTCTCGGGGCAGGCTTACGAGCAGTACTTC,CASTLSGQAYEQYF
TRBV6-6,-,11,TRBJ2-3,-,TGTGCCAGCCTAGGGGGGGATACGCAGTATTTT,CASLGGDTQYF
TRBV7-6,-,15,TRBJ2-3,many,TGTGCCAGCAGCGCACGGGGCGGGCTCACAGATACGCAGTATTTT,CASSARGGLTDTQYF
TRBV7-9,-,13,TRBJ1-4,many,TGTGCCAGCAGCTCGCGTCAAGATGAAAAACTGTTTTTT,CASSSRQDEKLFF
TRBV18,-,14,TRBJ1-1,-,TGTGCCAGCTCACGAACGCCGACAGACACTGAAGCTTTCTTT,CASSRTPTDTEAFF